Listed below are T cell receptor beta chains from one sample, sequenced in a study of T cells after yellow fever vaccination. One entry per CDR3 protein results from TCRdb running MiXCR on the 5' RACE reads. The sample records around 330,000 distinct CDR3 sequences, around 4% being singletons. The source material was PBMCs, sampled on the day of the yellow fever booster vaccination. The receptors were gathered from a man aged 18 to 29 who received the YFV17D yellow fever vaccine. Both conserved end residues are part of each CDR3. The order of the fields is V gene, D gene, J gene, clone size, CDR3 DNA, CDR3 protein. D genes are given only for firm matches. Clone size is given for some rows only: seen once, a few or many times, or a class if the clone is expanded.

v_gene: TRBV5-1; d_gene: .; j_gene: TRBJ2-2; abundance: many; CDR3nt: TGCGCCAGCAGCTTGGTCTCAGGGGATCTAACCGGGGAGCTGTTTTTT; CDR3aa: CASSLVSGDLTGELFF
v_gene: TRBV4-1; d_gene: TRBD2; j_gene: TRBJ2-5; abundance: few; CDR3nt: TGCGCCAGCAGCCAGATGCTCCAGGGAGGGCAAGAGACCCAGTACTTC; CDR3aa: CASSQMLQGGQETQYF
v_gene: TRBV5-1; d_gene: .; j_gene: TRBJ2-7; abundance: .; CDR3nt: TGCGCCAGCTCAGAACGGACAGAAGGACACGAGCAGTACTTC; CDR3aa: CASSERTEGHEQYF
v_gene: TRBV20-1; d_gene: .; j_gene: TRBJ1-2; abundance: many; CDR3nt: TGCAGTGCTAGAGCCCCGGACGTCTATGGCTACACCTTC; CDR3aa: CSARAPDVYGYTF
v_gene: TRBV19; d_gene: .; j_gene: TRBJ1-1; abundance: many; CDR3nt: TGTGCCAGTAGTATAGAGCAGAACACTGAAGCTTTCTTT; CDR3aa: CASSIEQNTEAFF
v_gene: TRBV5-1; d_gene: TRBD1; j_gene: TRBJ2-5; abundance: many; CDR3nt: TGTGCCAGCAGTTCGACAGGGGGACAGGAGACCCAGTACTTC; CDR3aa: CASSSTGGQETQYF
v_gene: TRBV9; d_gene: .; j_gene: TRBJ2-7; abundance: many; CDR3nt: TGTGCCAGCAAATTGAGGTCGGCCTACGAGCAGTACTTC; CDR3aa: CASKLRSAYEQYF
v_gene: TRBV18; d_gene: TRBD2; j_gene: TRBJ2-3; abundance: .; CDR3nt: TGTGCCAGCTCACCACTCCTAGCGGGGGGCCCCACAGATACGCAGTATTTT; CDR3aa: CASSPLLAGGPTDTQYF
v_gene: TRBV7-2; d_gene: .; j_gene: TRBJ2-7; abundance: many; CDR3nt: TGTGCCAGCAGTTTGGGAAGGGGGTCCTACGAGCAGTACTTC; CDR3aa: CASSLGRGSYEQYF
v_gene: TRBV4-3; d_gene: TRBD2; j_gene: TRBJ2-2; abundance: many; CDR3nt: TGCGCCAGCAGCCAAGACACGAGAGCTGCAGGGAGGGTCGGTGAGCTGTTTTTT; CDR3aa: CASSQDTRAAGRVGELFF
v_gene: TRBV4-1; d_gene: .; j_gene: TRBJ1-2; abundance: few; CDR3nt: TGCGCCAGCAGCCAACTCGCGGGGTCTCTGTCACAGGGTGGTGCAACTTATGGCTACACCTTC; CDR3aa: CASSQLAGSLSQGGATYGYTF
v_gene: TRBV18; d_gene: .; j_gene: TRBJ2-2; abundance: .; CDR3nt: TGTGCCAGCTCATTGCTGGGGGGCGCCGGGGAGCTGTTTTTT; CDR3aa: CASSLLGGAGELFF
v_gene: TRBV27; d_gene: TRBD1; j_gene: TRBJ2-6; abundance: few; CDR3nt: TGTGCCAGCAGCCCGGGGACAGGGACCCCTGGGGCCAACGTCCTGACTTTC; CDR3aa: CASSPGTGTPGANVLTF
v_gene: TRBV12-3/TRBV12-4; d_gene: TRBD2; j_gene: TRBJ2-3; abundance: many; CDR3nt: TGTGCCAGCAGTTTGGCTAGCGGCCCCCCGTTTGATACGCAGTATTTT; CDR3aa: CASSLASGPPFDTQYF
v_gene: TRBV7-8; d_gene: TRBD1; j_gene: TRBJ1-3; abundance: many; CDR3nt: TGTGCCAGCACCCGAGACAGGGCTAGTGGAAACACCATATATTTT; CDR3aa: CASTRDRASGNTIYF
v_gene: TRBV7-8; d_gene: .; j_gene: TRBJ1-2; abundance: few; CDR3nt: TGTGCCAGCAGCTTAGTTCCAGACTCGTACCGTGGCTACACCTTC; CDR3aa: CASSLVPDSYRGYTF
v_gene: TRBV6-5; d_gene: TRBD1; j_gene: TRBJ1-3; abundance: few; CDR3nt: TGTGCCAGCAGTCGACAGGGGGACTGGTTGAGCTCTGGAAACACCATATATTTT; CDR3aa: CASSRQGDWLSSGNTIYF
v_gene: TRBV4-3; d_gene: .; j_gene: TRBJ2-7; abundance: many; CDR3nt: TGCGCCAGCAGCCAAGGAAGGGCGGGGCTAAGCGAGCAGTACTTC; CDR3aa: CASSQGRAGLSEQYF
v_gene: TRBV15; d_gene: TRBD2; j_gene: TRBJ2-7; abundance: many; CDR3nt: TGTGCCACCAGCAGAGATTCGGCTAGCGGGGCCTACGAGCAGTACTTC; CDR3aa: CATSRDSASGAYEQYF
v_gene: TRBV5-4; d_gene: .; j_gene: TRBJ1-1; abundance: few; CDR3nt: TGTGCCAGCAGCCAAGACAGAGCCCTCACTGAAGCTTTCTTT; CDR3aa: CASSQDRALTEAFF
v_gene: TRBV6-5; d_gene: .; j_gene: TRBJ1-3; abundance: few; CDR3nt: TGTGCCAGCAGTTATAAGAACACCATATATTTT; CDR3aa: CASSYKNTIYF
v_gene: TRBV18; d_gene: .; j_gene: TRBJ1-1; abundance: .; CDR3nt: TGTGCCAGCTCACCACGGTGGGTAGGGGGATCAAACACTGAAGCTTTCTTT; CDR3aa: CASSPRWVGGSNTEAFF
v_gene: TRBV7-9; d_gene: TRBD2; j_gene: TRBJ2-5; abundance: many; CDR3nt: TGTGCCAGCAGCTCGGGCAGTAGCGGGGGCTTCAAGACCCAGTACTTC; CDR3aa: CASSSGSSGGFKTQYF
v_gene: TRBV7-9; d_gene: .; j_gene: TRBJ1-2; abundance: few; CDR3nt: TGTGCCAGCAGCTTAGAGACGGGCGAGGGCTACACCTTC; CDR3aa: CASSLETGEGYTF
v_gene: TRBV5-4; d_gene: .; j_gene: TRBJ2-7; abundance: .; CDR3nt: TGTGCCAGCAGCTTGAATCAGGGATCCGAGCAGTACTTC; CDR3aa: CASSLNQGSEQYF
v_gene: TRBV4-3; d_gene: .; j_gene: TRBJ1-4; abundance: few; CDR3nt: TGCGCCAGCAGCCAAGAGCGCCAGGGTAATCCACTGTTTTTT; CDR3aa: CASSQERQGNPLFF
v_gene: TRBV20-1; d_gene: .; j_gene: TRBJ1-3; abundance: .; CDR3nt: TGCAGTGCCCATAGCGCAGTCGGTGAAAACACCATATATTTT; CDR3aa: CSAHSAVGENTIYF
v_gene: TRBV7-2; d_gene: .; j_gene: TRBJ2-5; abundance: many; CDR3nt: TGTGCCAGCAGCGAGCGGACTATCTCGGAGACCCAGTACTTC; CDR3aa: CASSERTISETQYF
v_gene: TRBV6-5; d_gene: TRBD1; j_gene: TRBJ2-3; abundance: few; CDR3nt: TGTGCCAGCAGTTATCAGACAGGGTCGGGATGGGATACGCAGTATTTT; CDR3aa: CASSYQTGSGWDTQYF
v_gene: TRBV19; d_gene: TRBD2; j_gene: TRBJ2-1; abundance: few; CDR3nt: TGTGCCAGTAGAGCCCGACTAGCGGGGGGGCAGACTGAGCAGTTCTTC; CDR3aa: CASRARLAGGQTEQFF
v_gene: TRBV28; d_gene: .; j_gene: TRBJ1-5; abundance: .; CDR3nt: TGTGCCAGCAGTTTAGAAGGGGTCAATCAGCCCCAGCATTTT; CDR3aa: CASSLEGVNQPQHF
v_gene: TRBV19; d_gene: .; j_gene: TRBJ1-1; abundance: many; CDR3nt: TGTGCCAGTAGTTCTCAGGGAGGCCTGAACACTGAAGCTTTCTTT; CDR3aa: CASSSQGGLNTEAFF
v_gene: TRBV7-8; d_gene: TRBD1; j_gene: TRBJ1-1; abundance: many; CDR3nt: TGTGCCAGCAGCACCCGGGACAGTACTGAAGCTTTCTTT; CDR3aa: CASSTRDSTEAFF
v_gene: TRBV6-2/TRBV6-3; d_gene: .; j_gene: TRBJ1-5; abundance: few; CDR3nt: TGTGCCAGCAGTGACCATCGGACAGTAAATCAGCCACAGCATTTT; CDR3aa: CASSDHRTVNQPQHF
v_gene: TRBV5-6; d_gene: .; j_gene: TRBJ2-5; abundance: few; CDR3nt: TGTGCCAGCAGCTTGTTCGACAGGGCGGGGGAGACCCAGTACTTC; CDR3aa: CASSLFDRAGETQYF
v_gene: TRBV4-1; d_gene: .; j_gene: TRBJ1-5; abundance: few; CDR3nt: TGCGCCAGCAGCCAAGATTCTCGGGTGGCGCAGCCCCAGCATTTT; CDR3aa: CASSQDSRVAQPQHF
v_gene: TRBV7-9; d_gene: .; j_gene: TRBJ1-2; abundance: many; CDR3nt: TGTGCCAGCAGCTTAGATGTCTGGGGGCGAGTTTTAAAAGGCTACACCTTC; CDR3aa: CASSLDVWGRVLKGYTF
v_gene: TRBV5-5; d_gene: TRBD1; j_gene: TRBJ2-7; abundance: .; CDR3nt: TGTGCCAGCAGCAAGGGACAGACAGAATACTACGAGCAGTACTTC; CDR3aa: CASSKGQTEYYEQYF
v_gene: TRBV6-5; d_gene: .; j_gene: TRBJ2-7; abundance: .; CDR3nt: TGTGCCAGCCGAGGGGTAGGCTACGAGCAGTACTTC; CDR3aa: CASRGVGYEQYF
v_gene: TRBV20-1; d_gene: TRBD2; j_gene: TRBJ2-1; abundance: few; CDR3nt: TGCAGTGCTAGAAAATCTAGCGGGGGTCACAATGAGCAGTTCTTC; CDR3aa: CSARKSSGGHNEQFF
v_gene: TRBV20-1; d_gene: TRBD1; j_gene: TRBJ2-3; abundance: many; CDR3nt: TGCAGTGCTAGAGGACAGGGGGACCGGCGAGATACGCAGTATTTT; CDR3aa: CSARGQGDRRDTQYF
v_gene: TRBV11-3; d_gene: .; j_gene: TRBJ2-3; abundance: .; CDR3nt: TGTGCCAGCAGCCAACAGGGAAAGTCAGATACGCAGTATTTT; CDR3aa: CASSQQGKSDTQYF
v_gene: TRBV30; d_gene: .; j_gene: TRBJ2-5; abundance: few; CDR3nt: TGTGCCTGGAGTGTAGCTCTGGGCGAGACCCAGTACTTC; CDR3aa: CAWSVALGETQYF
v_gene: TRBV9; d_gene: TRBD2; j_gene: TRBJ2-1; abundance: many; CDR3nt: TGTGCCAGCACCGGGACTAGGGGTGTGAATGAGCAGTTCTTC; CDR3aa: CASTGTRGVNEQFF
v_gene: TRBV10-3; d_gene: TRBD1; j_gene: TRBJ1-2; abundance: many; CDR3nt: TGTGCCATCAGTGAGTCGGTAGGGGACAGGGTAAACTATGGCTACACCTTC; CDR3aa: CAISESVGDRVNYGYTF